A selection of T cell receptor beta chains follows, all from one sample in a study of blood T cell repertoires in COVID-19. Profiling relied on immunoSEQ multiplex PCR, and the TCRdb table lists in-frame clones only, not all of them. Of around 230,000 clones in the sample, roughly 80% were seen once. Material for sequencing was peripheral blood. These TCRs come from a woman in her seventies with active or convalescent COVID-19. The CDR3 runs from the conserved cysteine through the conserved F or W. D genes are given only for firm matches. Clone size is stated in some rows and not others, as once, few, many or a class when expanded.

d_gene | abundance | j_gene | v_gene | CDR3nt | CDR3aa
TRBD1 | - | TRBJ1-1 | TRBV29-1 | TGCAGCGGCGGGACAGGGGGAGGGGACACTGAAGCTTTCTTT | CSGGTGGGDTEAFF
TRBD2 | - | TRBJ2-1 | TRBV4-3 | TGCGCCAGCAGCCATGTCGCGGGGGGGTCCTACAATGAGCAGTTCTTC | CASSHVAGGSYNEQFF
TRBD1 | - | TRBJ1-4 | TRBV18 | TGTGCCAGCTCACTTCGGGGGACAGGTAATGAAAAACTGTTTTTT | CASSLRGTGNEKLFF
- | few | TRBJ2-1 | TRBV6-5 | TGTGCCGCAACCCGGACATCTCCCTACAATGAGCAGTTCTTC | CAATRTSPYNEQFF
TRBD2 | - | TRBJ2-5 | TRBV5-6 | TGTGCCAGCAGCTTCCCGGGGGGGCTGGAGACCCAGTACTTC | CASSFPGGLETQYF
- | - | TRBJ2-2 | TRBV5-1 | TGCGCCAGCAGCCGTACAGGGAACACCGGGGAGCTGTTTTTT | CASSRTGNTGELFF
- | - | TRBJ2-5 | TRBV2 | TGTGCCAGCAGAGAAGGGGAGGAGACCCAGTACTTC | CASREGEETQYF
- | - | TRBJ2-5 | TRBV5-6 | TGTGCCAGCAGCTTTACTCAAGAGACCCAGTACTTC | CASSFTQETQYF
- | - | TRBJ2-1 | TRBV18 | TGTGCCAGCTCGCAGGGGCCGCGGGTCGATGAGCAGTTCTTC | CASSQGPRVDEQFF
- | - | TRBJ1-5 | TRBV4-1 | TGCGCCAGCACCTCCACCGCGGGGGGGCTCAATCAGCCCCAGCATTTT | CASTSTAGGLNQPQHF
- | once | TRBJ1-6 | TRBV3-1/TRBV3-2 | TGTGCCAGCAGCTTAGATTCTTTAAGATCCCCCCTCCACTTT | CASSLDSLRSPLHF
- | few | TRBJ1-5 | TRBV28 | TGTGCCAGCAGTCCCGGTGGGAGGTTCGATCAGCCCCAGCATTTT | CASSPGGRFDQPQHF
TRBD1 | - | TRBJ2-5 | TRBV7-7 | TGTGCCAGCAGCTTAGGAGGGACAGGGGAAGAGACCCAGTACTTC | CASSLGGTGEETQYF
- | - | TRBJ2-7 | TRBV6-9 | TGTGCCAGCAGGCTAGTAGACGAGCAGTACTTC | CASRLVDEQYF
TRBD1 | - | TRBJ1-2 | TRBV28 | TGTGCCAGCAGTTCGGGACAGGGGGCCTTCGGTGGCTACACCTTC | CASSSGQGAFGGYTF
TRBD2 | - | TRBJ2-1 | TRBV5-4 | TGTGCCAGCAGCTTGCCCCCAGCGGGGGGCTACAATGAGCAGTTCTTC | CASSLPPAGGYNEQFF